These 17 T cell receptor beta chains were all obtained from the same sample, sequenced in a study of OX40 agonist ivuxolimab in advanced cancers. Sequencing used immunoSEQ multiplex PCR; TCRdb keeps in-frame clones, though not all of them. Of some 62,000 clones listed, approximately 84% are singletons. Material: CD4+ or CD8+ T cells sorted from blood, obtained in a trial of the OX40 agonist ivuxolimab. Source of these receptors: an adult with an advanced solid tumor such as melanoma, head and neck, liver or kidney cancer.

V usage is TRBV9 and J usage is TRBJ1-5; D uncertain. V lost 0 bases and J 4 bases, leaving 8 bases between the germline ends. This CDR3 comprises 14 residues. In germline, CDR1 is SGDLS, CDR2 YYNGEE. CDR3: CASSVAAKNQPQHF. CDR3 nucleotides: TGTGCCAGCAGCGTAGCTGCTAAAAATCAGCCCCAGCATTTT.

This clone was seen only once. J is TRBJ1-6 and V is TRBV5-1, with D perhaps TRBD1 (5 bases). Germline V CDR1 and CDR2: SGHRS, YFSETQ. Trimming took 1 base from V and 4 from J, leaving 9 bases between them. This CDR3 contains 15 residues. CDR3 protein: CASSLSGFYNSPLHF. DNA for the CDR3: TGCGCCAGCAGCTTGTCAGGGTTTTATAATTCACCCCTCCACTTT.

This clone was counted between two and nine times. This chain connects TRBV11-3 to TRBJ2-4; perhaps TRBD2 as D (6 bases). The germline gives CDR1 SGHNT, CDR2 YENEEA. V was pared by 5 bases and J by 8 bases, with 19 bases between. The CDR3 is made up of 15 amino acids. Here the CDR3 reads CASSLRGQTLDIQYF. Written as DNA, the CDR3 is TGTGCCAGCAGCCTGCGGGGCCAAACTCTGGACATTCAGTACTTC.

As to this clone: At one end the junction does not follow the germline gene, possibly because of a read error. This chain connects TRBV15 to TRBJ2-7; D not resolved. This CDR3 has 13 amino acids. Germline CDR1 reads LNHNV; CDR2 reads YYDKDF (reference sequence). The CDR3 reads CATSRNVADEQYF. CDR3 sequence (DNA): TGTGCCACGAGCAGGAACGTGGCGGACGAGCAGTACTTC.

V gene TRBV7-3 combines with J gene TRBJ2-7; a possible D gene is TRBD1 (6 bases). Germline V lookup: CDR1 SGHTA, CDR2 FQGTGA. V lost 5 bases and J 4 bases, leaving 15 bases between the germline ends. The CDR3 is made up of 14 amino acids. The CDR3 DNA reads as TGTGCCAGCAGCCCACAGGGTCAGGGTTACGAGCAGTACTTC. It specifies CASSPQGQGYEQYF.

The J gene is TRBJ1-5, the V gene TRBV28, with D perhaps TRBD1 (5 bases). The CDR3 is made up of 15 amino acids. The germline V gene has CDR1 MDHEN and CDR2 SYDVKM. The V end lost 1 base, the J end lost 4 bases, and 11 bases lay between the germline ends. This CDR3 is CASSLFQGFNQPQHF. In DNA form, the CDR3 reads TGTGCCAGCAGTTTATTTCAGGGATTTAATCAGCCCCAGCATTTT.

The rearrangement links TRBV19 to TRBJ1-1, with TRBD1 as a possible D gene (6 bases). This CDR3 has 13 residues. Germline V lookup: CDR1 LNHDA, CDR2 SQIVND (reference sequence). V dropped 6 bases and J dropped 10 bases, with 18 bases sitting between them. CDR3 in DNA: TGTGCCAGTAGGAACAGGGAGGGCTTTCGAGCTTTCTTT. It codes for CASRNREGFRAFF.

The rearrangement links TRBV28 to TRBJ1-1; D not resolved. Germline assignment: CDR1 MDHEN and CDR2 SYDVKM. The CDR3 spans 16 residues. Trimming took 7 bases from V and 1 from J, leaving 19 bases between them. CDR3 sequence: CASTGGDGRANTEAFF. DNA of the CDR3: TGTGCCAGCACCGGCGGTGACGGGCGGGCGAACACTGAAGCTTTCTTT.

This chain connects TRBV6-5 to TRBJ1-1, with D perhaps matching TRBD1 (6 bases). V lost 4 bases and J 3 bases, leaving 12 bases between the germline ends. CDR3 length: 14 amino acids. CDR1 is MNHEY and CDR2 is SVGAGI in the germline V gene. The DNA of the CDR3 is TGTGCCAGCAGTTCCCCGGGGGGCGACACTGAAGCTTTCTTT. Its translation is CASSSPGGDTEAFF.

The J gene is TRBJ2-1, the V gene TRBV6-1; D perhaps matches TRBD1 (6 bases). Germline CDR1 MNHNS, CDR2 SASEGT. V was pared by 11 bases and J by 4 bases, with 9 bases between. The length of the CDR3 is 11 residues. In DNA, the CDR3 is TGTGCCGGTGGGACATACAATGAGCAGTTCTTC. This gives the protein CAGGTYNEQFF.

V gene TRBV9 combines with J gene TRBJ2-7; 7 positions agree with TRBD1. This CDR3 contains 17 residues. CDR1 and CDR2 (germline): SGDLS, YYNGEE. The ends lost 0 bases at V and 3 bases at J; junction bases unmatched: 12. The CDR3 loop is CASSVEAPGTASYEQYF. The CDR3 bases are TGTGCCAGCAGCGTAGAGGCCCCCGGGACAGCCAGCTACGAGCAGTACTTC.

In this sample, this clone turned up once. This chain uses TRBV29-1 with TRBJ2-2; 12 positions agree with TRBD1. This CDR3 region has 16 residues. The V segment lost 5 bases and the J segment 6 bases; nucleotides outside the gene matches: 10. Germline lookup yields CDR1 SQVTM and CDR2 ANQGSEA. The CDR3 reads CSVRGPGQGASGELFF. CDR3 bases: TGCAGCGTTAGGGGGCCGGGACAGGGGGCCTCCGGGGAGCTGTTTTTT.

A single count supports this clone. This sequence joins TRBV28 and TRBJ1-3; D uncertain. CDR1 is MDHEN and CDR2 is SYDVKM in the germline V gene. V was clipped by 6 bases and J by 1 base, with 10 bases between them. The CDR3 is 14 amino acids. As DNA, the CDR3 is TGTGCCAGCAGATATACCGGGTCTGGAAACACCATATATTTT. It specifies CASRYTGSGNTIYF.

The V and J genes are TRBV15 and TRBJ1-2; D not resolved. The CDR3 sequence is 14 residues long. V dropped 8 bases and J dropped 4 bases, with 17 bases sitting between them. The germline V gene has CDR1 LNHNV and CDR2 YYDKDF (reference sequence). In DNA form, the CDR3 reads TGTGCCACCGCGGAGGCACCCTTGCCCTATGGCTACACCTTC. It yields the protein CATAEAPLPYGYTF.

The gene calls are TRBV6-5 and TRBJ2-7, with D perhaps TRBD1 or TRBD2 (5 bases each). The V gene lost 3 bases and the J gene lost 1 base, with 13 bases spanning the gap. The CDR3 is made up of 15 amino acids. The germline gives CDR1 MNHEY, CDR2 SVGAGI. CDR3 protein: CASSYVGTLSYEQYF. Written as DNA, the CDR3 is TGTGCCAGCAGTTATGTGGGGACCCTATCCTACGAGCAGTACTTC.

In its sample, this clone was seen a few times. The rearrangement links TRBV28 to TRBJ1-2; the D gene is possibly TRBD1 (5 bases). The germline CDR1 and CDR2 sequences are MDHEN and SYDVKM. Trimming left V 2 bases short and J 4 bases short, with 8 bases between. The CDR3 contains 13 residues. The CDR3: CASSLVRAYGYTF. CDR3 nucleotide sequence: TGTGCCAGCAGTTTAGTCAGGGCCTATGGCTACACCTTC.

The chain is built from TRBV5-1 and TRBJ2-1; 13 bases are shared with TRBD2. V lost 4 bases, J lost 1 base, and 8 bases stayed unmatched. This CDR3 comprises 18 residues. The germline V gene has CDR1 SGHRS and CDR2 YFSETQ. In DNA, the CDR3 is TGCGCCAGCAGCGGACGGACTAGCGGGGGCCCTTCCTACAATGAGCAGTTCTTC. Its protein is CASSGRTSGGPSYNEQFF.